This T cell receptor (beta chain) emerged from a study of T cells in Graves' hyperthyroidism and ophthalmopathy. Study information: Peripheral blood was collected at initial diagnosis, before any treatment.

The germline gives CDR1 MDHEN, CDR2 SYDVKM. Germline trimming cut 7 bases from V and 5 bases from J; bases unmatched to any gene: 8. The length of the CDR3 is 16 residues. This clonotype was observed at least ten times. RNA transcripts were the template for amplifying TCR beta CDR3 regions. During a first-round RT-PCR of the TCR CDR3, the HTBI primer set was used. TCRdb called the multiplex PCR reads again in MiXCR, with one record for every CDR3 protein. The top ten hold under 8% of the sample, which has 540,000 or so distinct CDR3 sequences, approximately 14% seen once. Uncontrolled infection, other autoimmune disease, pregnancy and lactation each barred patients from inclusion.

Sequencing input: blood. This TCR was sampled from a woman in her 30s with Graves' hyperthyroidism. The chain couples TRBV28 to TRBJ2-1, with TRBD2 matching over 13 bases. Written as DNA, the CDR3 is TGTGCCAGCACCCCCTGGGGACTAGCGGGAAACAATGAGCAGTTCTTC. Its protein is CASTPWGLAGNNEQFF.